The 27 T cell receptor beta chains given below trace back to one sample, sequenced in a study of cytomegalovirus exposure and HLA in healthy donors. The study ran its PCR with 60 Vbeta and 13 Jbeta primers. The protocol was immunoSEQ multiplex PCR, while the TCRdb copy is restricted to in-frame clones and leaves out a portion. The data show tens of thousands of clones, about 72% seen once. Sequencing used PBMCs. The source is a woman in her twenties or thirties in good health and CMV-seropositive.

This clone was seen just once. The chain couples TRBV28 to TRBJ2-3; TRBD2 might be the D (6 bases). Germline assignment: CDR1 MDHEN and CDR2 SYDVKM. The CDR3 loop spans 14 amino acids. The ends were cut back, 2 bases at V and 4 bases at J, with 10 bases in the middle. CDR3 DNA sequence: TGTGCCAGCAGTTTAGGGGGGAGTGCAGATACGCAGTATTTT. This translates into CASSLGGSADTQYF.

The chain recombines TRBV27 with TRBJ2-7; possible D gene TRBD1, 6 bases. CDR1 MNHEY and CDR2 SMNVEV come from the germline V gene (reference sequence). The CDR3 runs to 15 residues. Trimming took off 4 bases at V and 2 bases at J, with 15 bases between the two ends. Written as DNA, the CDR3 is TGTGCCAGCAGTTCCTCGGGACACCCCGCCTACGAGCAGTACTTC. Protein product: CASSSSGHPAYEQYF.

The chain combines TRBV19 with TRBJ1-1; the match to TRBD1 covers 9 bases. With 6 bases clipped from V and 4 bases from J, the junction kept 9 bases outside the gene matches. The CDR3 is 15 amino acids. Germline V gene data show CDR1 as LNHDA and CDR2 as SQIVND (reference sequence). CDR3 protein: CASRRETGGGTEAFF. In DNA form, the CDR3 reads TGTGCCAGTAGAAGAGAAACAGGGGGCGGCACTGAAGCTTTCTTT. Full variable domain (remainder filled in from reference TRBV19 and TRBJ1-1): DGGITQSPKYLFRKEGQNVTLSCEQNLNHDAMYWYRQDPGQGLRLIYYSQIVNDFQKGDIAEGYSVSREKKESFPLTVTSAQKNPTAFYLCASRRETGGGTEAFFGQGTRLTVV.

CDR3 residues: CASSISGTNEKLFF. CDR3 DNA: TGTGCCAGTAGTATTTCCGGAACTAATGAAAAACTGTTTTTT. The chain couples TRBV19 to TRBJ1-4; D is unclear. V dropped 3 bases and J dropped 1 base, with 6 bases sitting between them. CDR3 length equals 14 residues. Germline CDR1 LNHDA, CDR2 SQIVND (reference sequence).

The genes are TRBV5-1 and TRBJ2-5; 11 bases agree with TRBD2. CDR3 size: 15 residues. Losses at the gene ends were 0 bases for V and 3 bases for J; bases not matched to a gene: 1. Per the germline V gene, CDR1 is SGHRS and CDR2 is YFSETQ. CDR3 in amino acids: CASSLALAGEETQYF. The CDR3 DNA reads as TGCGCCAGCAGCTTGGCACTAGCGGGAGAAGAGACCCAGTACTTC.

This clone showed up just once. J is TRBJ2-1 and V is TRBV30; 10 bases align to TRBD1. The CDR3 totals 14 residues. The germline V gene encodes CDR1 GTSNPN and CDR2 SVGIG (reference sequence). V trimming: 2 bases; J trimming: 4 bases; junction bases outside the gene matches: 2. The CDR3 DNA reads TGTGCCTGGAGTCGACAGGGGGCGTACAATGAGCAGTTCTTC. Protein: CAWSRQGAYNEQFF. Using reference TRBV30 and TRBJ2-1 for the parts outside the CDR3, the full variable domain is SQTIHQWPATLVQPVGSPLSLECTVEGTSNPNLYWYRQAAGRGLQLLFYSVGIGQISSEVPQNLSASRPQDRQFILSSKKLLLSDSGFYLCAWSRQGAYNEQFFGPGTRLTVL.

The gene calls are TRBV6-5 and TRBJ1-1; D is ambiguous. Trimming left V 6 bases short and J 5 bases short, with 19 bases between. The CDR3 is made up of 15 amino acids. Germline assignment: CDR1 MNHEY and CDR2 SVGAGI. In DNA, the CDR3 is TGTGCCAGCAGCTCCATTAGCGGCGGTGGGACTGAAGCTTTCTTT. This translates into CASSSISGGGTEAFF.

The CDR3 nucleotides are TGTGCCAGCAGTAAGGGAGACCGCTACGAGCAGTACTTC. Translating it yields CASSKGDRYEQYF. This chain joins TRBV7-9 and TRBJ2-7, with D maybe TRBD2 (5 bases). Trimming took off 6 bases at V and 3 bases at J, with 12 bases between the two ends. The CDR3 has 13 amino acids. CDR1 SEHNR and CDR2 FQNEAQ come from the germline V gene (reference sequence).

This sequence joins TRBV6-1 and TRBJ2-2, with D unresolved. Per the germline V gene, CDR1 is MNHNS and CDR2 is SASEGT. There are 12 residues in the CDR3. Trimming removed 10 bases from V and 4 bases from J, with 10 bases in between. The CDR3 reads CAIMGSTGELFF. The CDR3 bases are TGTGCCATCATGGGCTCCACCGGGGAGCTGTTTTTT.

This rearrangement joins TRBV7-9 to TRBJ1-1; 10 positions agree with TRBD1. The CDR3 is made up of 16 amino acids. Germline values: CDR1 SEHNR, CDR2 FQNEAQ (reference sequence). J lost 4 bases, V lost 1 base, and 6 bases had no gene match. This CDR3 reads CASSLGDRGLGTEAFF. CDR3 DNA: TGTGCCAGCAGCTTAGGTGACAGGGGGCTCGGCACTGAAGCTTTCTTT. The variable domain in full, completed from reference TRBV7-9 and TRBJ1-1, reads DTGVSQNPRHKITKRGQNVTFRCDPISEHNRLYWYRQTLGQGPEFLTYFQNEAQLEKSRLLSDRFSAERPKGSFSTLEIQRTEQGDSAMYLCASSLGDRGLGTEAFFGQGTRLTVV.

This clone was counted a few times. The V gene is TRBV29-1, the J gene TRBJ1-3; TRBD1 aligns across 8 bases. Looked up from germline, CDR1 is SQVTM and CDR2 is ANQGSEA. Trimming at V came to 2 bases and at J to 3 bases, leaving 3 bases not matched to a gene. The CDR3 runs 14 residues. The DNA of the CDR3 is TGCAGCGTTGAAAGTGACAGGGGTGGAAACACCATATATTTT. As protein: CSVESDRGGNTIYF.

To note about this clone: The sample has other DNA sequences that encode this CDR3 too. The chain combines TRBV14 with TRBJ2-7; D remains ambiguous. The V and J ends lost 0 bases and 3 bases respectively, with 15 bases between them. The CDR3 length is 16 residues. CDR1 and CDR2 from the germline V gene are SGHDN and FVKESK. The CDR3 coding sequence is TGTGCCAGCAGCCAAGAGCCCTCCAGACACCTCTACGAGCAGTACTTC. This codes for CASSQEPSRHLYEQYF.

The gene calls are TRBV19 and TRBJ1-1; no definite D call. Trimming removed 3 bases from V and 4 bases from J, with 15 bases in between. The CDR3 contains 15 residues. CDR1 is LNHDA, CDR2 SQIVND, per germline (reference sequence). CDR3 residues: CASSIGRLGGTEAFF. In DNA form, the CDR3 reads TGTGCCAGTAGTATTGGTAGGTTGGGAGGCACTGAAGCTTTCTTT.

For the CDR3, the DNA is TGTGCCAGTGACAGAGACGCGAACACCGGGGAGCTGTTTTTT. This codes for CASDRDANTGELFF. The chain carries TRBV2 and TRBJ2-2; D might be TRBD1 (5 bases). Germline CDR1 is SNHLY and CDR2 is FYNNEI. V was trimmed by 9 bases and J by 0 bases, leaving 11 bases between them. This CDR3 has 14 amino acids.

V is TRBV7-3 and J is TRBJ2-2; 8 bases are shared with TRBD2. This CDR3 is built from 15 residues. Germline CDR1 is SGHTA and CDR2 is FQGTGA. Trimming removed 5 bases from V and 7 bases from J; junction bases left unmatched: 9. CDR3 sequence: CASSPGGGKDGELFF. CDR3 bases: TGTGCCAGCAGCCCGGGGGGGGGAAAGGACGGGGAGCTGTTTTTT.

The CDR3 DNA is TGTGCCAGCAGTCGCCGGGGGAGGTATAGCAATCAGCCCCAGCATTTT. The encoded protein is CASSRRGRYSNQPQHF. The rearrangement joins TRBV27 to TRBJ1-5, with a possible D match to TRBD1 (5 bases). V shed 5 bases and J shed 0 bases, with 14 bases lying between them. From germline, CDR1 is MNHEY and CDR2 SMNVEV (reference sequence). This CDR3 has 16 residues.

V and J are TRBV7-9 and TRBJ2-2; 7 positions agree with TRBD2. The CDR3 is 16 residues long. CDR1 is SEHNR and CDR2 is FQNEAQ in the germline V gene (reference sequence). J was trimmed by 4 bases and V by 1 base; bases with no gene match: 6. The CDR3 coding sequence is TGTGCCAGCAGCTTAGATTGGGACTACAGCACCGGGGAGCTGTTTTTT. Translation: CASSLDWDYSTGELFF.

The rearrangement joins TRBV7-9 to TRBJ2-7; tentative D call: TRBD2 (6 bases). Per germline, CDR1 SEHNR and CDR2 FQNEAQ (reference sequence). V shed 5 bases and J shed 0 bases, with 17 bases lying between them. The CDR3 has 16 amino acids. The CDR3 nucleotides read TGTGCCAGCAGCCCTGGGTCAGCGGGTAGCTCCTACGAGCAGTACTTC. This encodes CASSPGSAGSSYEQYF.

The chain links TRBV7-3 to TRBJ1-6; unclear D gene. V lost 4 bases to trimming and J lost 13 bases, with 11 bases between them. Looked up from germline, CDR1 is SGHTA and CDR2 is FQGTGA. The CDR3 contains 12 residues. CDR3 sequence (DNA): TGTGCCAGCAGCTCCGCGGGCGGGCCCCTCCACTTT. It codes for CASSSAGGPLHF.

The V call is TRBV7-3, the J call TRBJ2-1, with 8 bases fitting TRBD1. V shed 6 bases and J 7 bases; nucleotides not matched to a gene: 5. Per the germline V gene, CDR1 is SGHTA and CDR2 is FQGTGA. The CDR3 totals 13 residues. CDR3: CASSTTGGNEQFF. The CDR3 region has the DNA TGTGCCAGCAGTACTACAGGGGGGAATGAGCAGTTCTTC.

The J gene is TRBJ2-7, the V gene TRBV5-4, with TRBD2 matching 7 bases. This CDR3 is built from 14 residues. Trimming took 0 bases from V and 4 from J; bases not matched to a gene: 4. Germline-derived CDR1 and CDR2 are SGHNT and YYREEE (reference sequence). CDR3 coding DNA: TGTGCCAGCAGCTTGGATAGCGGGCAATACGAGCAGTACTTC. Translating gives CASSLDSGQYEQYF.

V usage is TRBV11-1 and J usage is TRBJ2-7, with 11 nucleotides matching TRBD1. From germline, CDR1 is SGHAT and CDR2 FQDESV (reference sequence). The junction had 7 bases not matched to a gene; V was cut back by 5 bases and J by 4 bases. CDR3 length equals 15 residues. In nucleotides, the CDR3 is TGTGCCAGCAGCCACGGACAGGGGGCCTCTTACGAGCAGTACTTC. Amino acids: CASSHGQGASYEQYF.

There are a few counts of this clone. J is TRBJ1-4 and V is TRBV19; perhaps TRBD1 as D (5 bases). V shed 6 bases and J shed 0 bases, with 11 bases lying between them. Germline assignment: CDR1 LNHDA and CDR2 SQIVND (reference sequence). CDR3 length: 15 residues. CDR3: CASSLRAATNEKLFF. The CDR3 bases are TGTGCCAGTAGCCTCAGGGCAGCAACTAATGAAAAACTGTTTTTT.

V and J are TRBV7-8 and TRBJ2-3; TRBD1 matches 9 bases. This CDR3 is built from 14 residues. V lost 4 bases, J lost 5 bases, and 4 bases stayed unmatched. Germline V gene lookup returns CDR1 SGHVS and CDR2 FQNEAQ. The CDR3 is CASSSGTGRDTQYF. The CDR3 DNA reads as TGTGCCAGCAGCTCTGGGACAGGGCGAGATACGCAGTATTTT.

The V call is TRBV6-4, the J call TRBJ2-1; weak D call: TRBD2 (6 bases). Germline CDR1 reads MRHNA; CDR2 reads SNTAGT. This CDR3 is 15 amino acids long. V lost 3 bases and J lost 0, with 9 bases in between. DNA for the CDR3: TGTGCCAGCAGTGAGAAGGGAGGCTCCTACAATGAGCAGTTCTTC. This encodes CASSEKGGSYNEQFF.

As DNA, the CDR3 is TGTGCCAGTGGACTATTGAGGGAGCTGTTTTTT. Its protein is CASGLLRELFF. The genes are TRBV2 and TRBJ2-2; tentatively, D is TRBD2 (6 bases). The V gene's germline CDR1 is SNHLY and CDR2 FYNNEI. There are 11 residues in the CDR3. V lost 9 bases, J lost 9 bases, and 11 bases lay in between.

The rearrangement uses TRBV5-4 and TRBJ2-5; 11 bases are shared with TRBD1. The trim removed 4 bases at V and 4 bases at J, leaving 6 bases unmatched. CDR1 is SGHNT, CDR2 YYREEE, per germline (reference sequence). This CDR3 contains 15 residues. CDR3 nucleotides: TGTGCCAGCAGCCGGGGGACAGGGGGAACAGAGACCCAGTACTTC. Its translation is CASSRGTGGTETQYF.